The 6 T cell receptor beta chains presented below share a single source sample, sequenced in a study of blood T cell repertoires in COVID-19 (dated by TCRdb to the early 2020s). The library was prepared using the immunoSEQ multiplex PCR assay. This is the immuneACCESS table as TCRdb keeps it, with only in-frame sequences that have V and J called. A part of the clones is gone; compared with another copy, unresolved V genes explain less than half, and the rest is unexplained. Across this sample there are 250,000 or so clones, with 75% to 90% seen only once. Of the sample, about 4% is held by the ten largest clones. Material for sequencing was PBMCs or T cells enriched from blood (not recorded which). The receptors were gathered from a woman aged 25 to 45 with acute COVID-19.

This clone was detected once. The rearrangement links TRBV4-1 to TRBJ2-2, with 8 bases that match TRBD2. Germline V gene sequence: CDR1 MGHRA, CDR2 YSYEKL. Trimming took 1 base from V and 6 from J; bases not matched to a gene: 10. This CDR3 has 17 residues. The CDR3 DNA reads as TGCGCCAGCAGCCAAGGACGGGCGCGGGAGGTGTCCGGGGAGCTGTTTTTT. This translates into CASSQGRAREVSGELFF.

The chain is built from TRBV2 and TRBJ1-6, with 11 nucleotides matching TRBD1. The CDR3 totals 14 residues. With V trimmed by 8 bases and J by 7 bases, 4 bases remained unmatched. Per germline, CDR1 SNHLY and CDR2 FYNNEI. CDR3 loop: CASRGQGENSPLHF. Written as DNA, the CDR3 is TGTGCCAGCCGGGGACAGGGGGAAAATTCACCCCTCCACTTT.

The CDR3 DNA reads as TGTGCCAGCATACCACTGACCGGGAGTGCCGTGGATACGCAGTATTTT. Its translation is CASIPLTGSAVDTQYF. The genes are TRBV28 and TRBJ2-3; D is perhaps TRBD2 (6 bases). Trimming pared 7 bases from V and 6 bases from J, leaving 23 bases between. Germline CDR1 and CDR2: MDHEN and SYDVKM. CDR3 size: 16 residues.

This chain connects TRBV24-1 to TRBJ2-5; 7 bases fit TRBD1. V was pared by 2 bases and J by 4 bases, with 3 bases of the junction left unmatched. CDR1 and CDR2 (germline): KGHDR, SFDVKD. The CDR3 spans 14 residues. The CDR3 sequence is CATSDYPGGETQYF. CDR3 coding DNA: TGTGCCACCAGTGATTACCCAGGGGGAGAGACCCAGTACTTC.

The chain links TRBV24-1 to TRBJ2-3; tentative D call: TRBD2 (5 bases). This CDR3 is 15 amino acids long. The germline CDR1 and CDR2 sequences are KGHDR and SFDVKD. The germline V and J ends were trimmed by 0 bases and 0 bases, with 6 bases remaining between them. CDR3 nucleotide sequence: TGTGCCACCAGTGATTTGGGAGGAAGCACAGATACGCAGTATTTT. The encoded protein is CATSDLGGSTDTQYF.

The CDR3 sequence is CASSPAGNYGYTF. The CDR3 nucleotides read TGTGCCAGCAGCCCGGCAGGGAACTATGGCTACACCTTC. The rearrangement links TRBV11-2 to TRBJ1-2; TRBD1 might be the D (5 bases). CDR3 size: 13 residues. CDR1 SGHAT and CDR2 FQNNGV come from the germline V gene. Trimming took off 5 bases at V and 2 bases at J, with 9 bases between the two ends.